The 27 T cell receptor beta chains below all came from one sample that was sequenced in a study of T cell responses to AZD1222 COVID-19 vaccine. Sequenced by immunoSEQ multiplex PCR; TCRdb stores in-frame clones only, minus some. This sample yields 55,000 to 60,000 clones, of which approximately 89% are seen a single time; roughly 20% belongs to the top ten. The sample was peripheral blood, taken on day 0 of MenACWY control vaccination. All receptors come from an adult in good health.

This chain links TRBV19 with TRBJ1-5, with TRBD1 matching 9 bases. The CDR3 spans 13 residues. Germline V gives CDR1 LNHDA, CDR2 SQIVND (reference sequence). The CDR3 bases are TGTGCTAGCCGGGACAGGGACTATCAGCCCCAGCATTTT. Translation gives CASRDRDYQPQHF.

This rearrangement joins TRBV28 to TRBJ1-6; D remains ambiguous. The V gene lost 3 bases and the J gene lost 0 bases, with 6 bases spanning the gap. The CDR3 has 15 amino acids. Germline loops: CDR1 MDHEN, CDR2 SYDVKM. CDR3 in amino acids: CASSLGSSYNSPLHF. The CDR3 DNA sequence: TGTGCCAGCAGTTTGGGGAGCTCCTATAATTCACCCCTCCACTTT.

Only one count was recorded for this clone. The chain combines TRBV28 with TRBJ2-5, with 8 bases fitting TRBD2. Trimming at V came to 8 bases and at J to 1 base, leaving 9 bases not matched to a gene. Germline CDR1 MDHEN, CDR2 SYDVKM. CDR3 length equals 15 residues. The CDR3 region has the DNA TGTGCCAGCTCCGGGAGGGGAAAAATCCAAGAGACCCAGTACTTC. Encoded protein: CASSGRGKIQETQYF.

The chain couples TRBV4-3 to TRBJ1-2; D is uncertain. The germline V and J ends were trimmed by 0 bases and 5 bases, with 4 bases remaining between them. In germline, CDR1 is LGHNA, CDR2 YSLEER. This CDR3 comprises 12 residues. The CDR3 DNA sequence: TGCGCCAGCAGCCAAGATAAGTATGGCTACACCTTC. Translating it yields CASSQDKYGYTF.

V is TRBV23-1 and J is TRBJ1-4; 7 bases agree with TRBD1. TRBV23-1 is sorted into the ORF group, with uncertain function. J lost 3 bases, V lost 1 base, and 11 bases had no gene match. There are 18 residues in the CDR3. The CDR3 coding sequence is TGCGCCAGCAGTCAATTACGCCCGAACAGGGGCTCTAATGAAAAACTGTTTTTT. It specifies CASSQLRPNRGSNEKLFF.

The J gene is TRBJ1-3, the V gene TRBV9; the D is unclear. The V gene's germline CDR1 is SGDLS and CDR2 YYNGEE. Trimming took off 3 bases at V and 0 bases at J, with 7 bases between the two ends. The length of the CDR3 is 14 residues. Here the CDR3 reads CASSAKSSGNTIYF. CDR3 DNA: TGTGCCAGCAGCGCAAAAAGCTCTGGAAACACCATATATTTT.

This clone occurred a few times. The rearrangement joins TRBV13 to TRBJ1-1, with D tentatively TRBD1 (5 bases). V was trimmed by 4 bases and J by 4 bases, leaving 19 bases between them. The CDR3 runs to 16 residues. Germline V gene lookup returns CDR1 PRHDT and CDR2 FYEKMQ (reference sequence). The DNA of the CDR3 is TGTGCCAGCAGCTCCGAAGGGCTCTCAAGGGGCACTGAAGCTTTCTTT. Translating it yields CASSSEGLSRGTEAFF.

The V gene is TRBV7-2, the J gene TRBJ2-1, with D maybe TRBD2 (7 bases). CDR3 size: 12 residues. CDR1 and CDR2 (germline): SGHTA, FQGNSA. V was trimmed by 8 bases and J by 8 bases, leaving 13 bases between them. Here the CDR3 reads CASRGASHEQFF. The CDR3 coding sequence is TGTGCCAGCCGGGGGGCAAGCCATGAGCAGTTCTTC.

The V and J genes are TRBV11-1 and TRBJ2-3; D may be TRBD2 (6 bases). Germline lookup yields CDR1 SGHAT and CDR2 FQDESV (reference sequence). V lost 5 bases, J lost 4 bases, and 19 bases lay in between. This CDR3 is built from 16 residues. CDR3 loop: CASSRFGLASSDTQYF. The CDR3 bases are TGTGCCAGCAGCAGATTCGGTCTAGCGAGCTCAGATACGCAGTATTTT. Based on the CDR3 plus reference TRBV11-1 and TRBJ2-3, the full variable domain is EAEVAQSPRYKITEKSQAVAFWCDPISGHATLYWYRQILGQGPELLVQFQDESVVDDSQLPKDRFSAERLKGVDSTLKIQPAELGDSAMYLCASSRFGLASSDTQYFGPGTRLTVL.

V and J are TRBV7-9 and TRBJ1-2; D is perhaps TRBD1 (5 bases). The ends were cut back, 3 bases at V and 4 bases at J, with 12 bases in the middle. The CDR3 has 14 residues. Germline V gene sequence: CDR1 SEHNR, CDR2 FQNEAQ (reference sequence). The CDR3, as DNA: TGTGCCAGCAGCTTGTGGACAACCCCCTATGGCTACACCTTC. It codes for CASSLWTTPYGYTF. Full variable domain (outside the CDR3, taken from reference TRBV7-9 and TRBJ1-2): DTGVSQNPRHKITKRGQNVTFRCDPISEHNRLYWYRQTLGQGPEFLTYFQNEAQLEKSRLLSDRFSAERPKGSFSTLEIQRTEQGDSAMYLCASSLWTTPYGYTFGSGTRLTVV.

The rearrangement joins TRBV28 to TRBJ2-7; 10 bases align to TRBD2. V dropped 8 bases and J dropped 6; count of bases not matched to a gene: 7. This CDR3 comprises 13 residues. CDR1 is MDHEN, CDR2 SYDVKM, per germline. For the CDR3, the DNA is TGTGCCAGCGGACTGACTAGCGGGCTCGAGCAGTACTTC. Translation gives CASGLTSGLEQYF.

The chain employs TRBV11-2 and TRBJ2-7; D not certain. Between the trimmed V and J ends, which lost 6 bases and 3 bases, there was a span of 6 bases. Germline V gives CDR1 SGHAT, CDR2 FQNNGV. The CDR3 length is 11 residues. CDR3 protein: CASSPYYEQYF. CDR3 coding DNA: TGTGCCAGCAGTCCTTACTACGAGCAGTACTTC.

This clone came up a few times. Written as DNA, the CDR3 is TGTGCCAGCAGCCGTCCCGATAATTCACCCCTCCACTTT. Translating it yields CASSRPDNSPLHF. The rearrangement links TRBV5-6 to TRBJ1-6; D unclear. CDR1 is SGHDT, CDR2 YYEEEE, per germline. V lost 4 bases and J 5 bases, leaving 7 bases between the germline ends. The CDR3 consists of 13 residues.

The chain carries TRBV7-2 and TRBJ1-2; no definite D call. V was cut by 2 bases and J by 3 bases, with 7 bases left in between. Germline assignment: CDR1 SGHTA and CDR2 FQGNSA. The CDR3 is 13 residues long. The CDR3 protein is CASSLHRDYGYTF. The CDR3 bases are TGTGCCAGCAGCTTACACAGAGACTATGGCTACACCTTC. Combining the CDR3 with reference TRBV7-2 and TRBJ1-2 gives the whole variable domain GAGVSQSPSNKVTEKGKDVELRCDPISGHTALYWYRQSLGQGLEFLIYFQGNSAPDKSGLPSDRFSAERTGGSVSTLTIQRTQQEDSAVYLCASSLHRDYGYTFGSGTRLTVV.

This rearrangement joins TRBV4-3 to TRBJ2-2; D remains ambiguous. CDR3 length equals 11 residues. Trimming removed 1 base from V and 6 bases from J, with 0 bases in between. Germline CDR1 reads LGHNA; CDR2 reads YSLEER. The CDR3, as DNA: TGCGCCAGCAGCCAAGCCGGGGAGCTGTTTTTT. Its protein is CASSQAGELFF.

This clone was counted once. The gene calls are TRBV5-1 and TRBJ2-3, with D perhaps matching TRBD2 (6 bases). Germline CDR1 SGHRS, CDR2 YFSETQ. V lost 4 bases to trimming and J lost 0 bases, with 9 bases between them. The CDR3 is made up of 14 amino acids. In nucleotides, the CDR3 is TGCGCCAGCAGCCGGGACTCAAGCACAGATACGCAGTATTTT. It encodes CASSRDSSTDTQYF.

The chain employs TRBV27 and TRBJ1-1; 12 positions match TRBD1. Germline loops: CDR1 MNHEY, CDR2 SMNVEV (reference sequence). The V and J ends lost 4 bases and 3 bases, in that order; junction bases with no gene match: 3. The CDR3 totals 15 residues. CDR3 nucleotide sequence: TGTGCCAGCAGTTATGGGACAGGGGGCGACACTGAAGCTTTCTTT. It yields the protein CASSYGTGGDTEAFF.

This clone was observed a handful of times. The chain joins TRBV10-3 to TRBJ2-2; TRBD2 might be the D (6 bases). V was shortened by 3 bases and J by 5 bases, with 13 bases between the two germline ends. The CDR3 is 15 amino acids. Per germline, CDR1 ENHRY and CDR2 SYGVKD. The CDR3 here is CAISELLAPTGELFF. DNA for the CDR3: TGTGCCATCAGTGAATTACTAGCTCCTACCGGGGAGCTGTTTTTT.

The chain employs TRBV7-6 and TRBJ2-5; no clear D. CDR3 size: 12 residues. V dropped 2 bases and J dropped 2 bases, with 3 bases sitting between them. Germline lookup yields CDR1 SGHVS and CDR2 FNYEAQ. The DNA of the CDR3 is TGTGCCAGCAGCTTAAATCAAGAGACCCAGTACTTC. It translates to CASSLNQETQYF.

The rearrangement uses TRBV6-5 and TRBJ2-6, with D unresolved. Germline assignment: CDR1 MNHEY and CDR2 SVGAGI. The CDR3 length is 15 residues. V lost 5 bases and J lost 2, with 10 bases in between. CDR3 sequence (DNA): TGTGCCAGCAGTAAAACACCGACTGGGGCCAACGTCCTGACTTTC. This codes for CASSKTPTGANVLTF.

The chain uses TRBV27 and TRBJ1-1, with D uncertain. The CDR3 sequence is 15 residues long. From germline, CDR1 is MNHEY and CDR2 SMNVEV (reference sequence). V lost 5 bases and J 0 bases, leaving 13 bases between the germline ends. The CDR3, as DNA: TGTGCCAGCAGTCCCTATCCTACCATGAACACTGAAGCTTTCTTT. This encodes CASSPYPTMNTEAFF.

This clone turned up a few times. CDR3 sequence reads: CASSTRYTEAFF. CDR3 in DNA: TGTGCCAGCAGCACACGTTACACTGAAGCTTTCTTT. The J gene is TRBJ1-1, the V gene TRBV11-2; no reliable D call. This CDR3 contains 12 residues. Trimming removed 5 bases from V and 3 bases from J, with 7 bases in between. From germline, CDR1 is SGHAT and CDR2 FQNNGV.

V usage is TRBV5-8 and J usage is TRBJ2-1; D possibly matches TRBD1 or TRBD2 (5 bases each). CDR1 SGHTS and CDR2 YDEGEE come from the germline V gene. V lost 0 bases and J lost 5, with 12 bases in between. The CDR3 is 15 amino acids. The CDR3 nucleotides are TGTGCCAGCAGCTTGGTTCTGGGGACCCACAATGAGCAGTTCTTC. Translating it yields CASSLVLGTHNEQFF.

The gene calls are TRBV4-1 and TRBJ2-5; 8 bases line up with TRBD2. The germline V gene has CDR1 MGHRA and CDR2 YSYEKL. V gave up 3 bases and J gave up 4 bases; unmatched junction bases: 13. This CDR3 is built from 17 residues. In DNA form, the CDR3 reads TGCGCCAGCAGCCATACTAGCGGAGGGGTAAATGGAGAGACCCAGTACTTC. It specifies CASSHTSGGVNGETQYF.

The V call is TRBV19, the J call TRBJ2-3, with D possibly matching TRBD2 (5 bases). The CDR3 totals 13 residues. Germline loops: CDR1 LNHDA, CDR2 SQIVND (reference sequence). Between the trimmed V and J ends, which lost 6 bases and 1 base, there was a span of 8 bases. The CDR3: CASRERGTDTQYF. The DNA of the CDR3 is TGTGCCAGTAGGGAGAGGGGCACAGATACGCAGTATTTT.

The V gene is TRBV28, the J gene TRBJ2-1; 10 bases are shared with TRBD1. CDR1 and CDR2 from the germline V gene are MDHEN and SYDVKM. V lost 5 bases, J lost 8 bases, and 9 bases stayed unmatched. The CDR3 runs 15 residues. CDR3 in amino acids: CASSRPGQGLYEQFF. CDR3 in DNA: TGTGCCAGCAGTAGACCGGGACAGGGGTTGTATGAGCAGTTCTTC. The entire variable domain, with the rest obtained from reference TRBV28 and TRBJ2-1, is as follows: DVKVTQSSRYLVKRTGEKVFLECVQDMDHENMFWYRQDPGLGLRLIYFSYDVKMKEKGDIPEGYSVSREKKERFSLILESASTNQTSMYLCASSRPGQGLYEQFFGPGTRLTVL.

In nucleotides, the CDR3 is TGTGCCAGCAGCACCCCGGACAGGGTCTACTATGGCTACACCTTC. Protein product: CASSTPDRVYYGYTF. This chain uses TRBV11-2 with TRBJ1-2, with 8 bases that match TRBD1. The CDR3 covers 15 residues. V gave up 5 bases and J gave up 3 bases; unmatched junction bases: 8. CDR1 and CDR2 (germline): SGHAT, FQNNGV.